The entry that follows covers one T cell receptor beta chain sequence. The antigen remains unidentified. CD45RO negativity and positive selection for CCR7 defined naive CD8 cells, a population that excluded terminally differentiated effector memory CD45RA+ cells. Each sample came from a Caucasian adult donor living in Nashville, Tennessee. The sample belongs to a study of shared clonotypes between healthy human individuals. Study results and caveats: A handful of donors had around 5% of their naive CD4 clonotypes in common. Estimated richness values were generally larger in naive subsets than in memory subsets.

The CDR3 contains 16 residues. Deletions cut 2 bases from V and 0 bases from J, with 11 bases between. Germline V lookup: CDR1 SEHNR, CDR2 FQNEAQ (reference sequence). Clones were read by immunoSEQ multiplex PCR, and TCRdb kept only the in-frame ones, dropping some. The sample has millions of clones; approximately 95% are singletons. The chain employs TRBV7-9 and TRBJ2-1; D not resolved. This receptor was identified in a man in his late teens or twenties in good health. Sequencing input: naive CD8+ T cells sorted from blood. In nucleotides, the CDR3 is TGTGCCAGCAGCTTACTTCAGCCAAGCTCCTACAATGAGCAGTTCTTC. This codes for CASSLLQPSSYNEQFF.